This T cell receptor (beta chain) was sequenced during a study of Graves' ophthalmopathy and Graves' hyperthyroidism. Across the study: Peripheral blood was gathered at the point of initial diagnosis, before any treatment started.

The CDR3 runs 14 residues. From germline, CDR1 is LNHNV and CDR2 YYDKDF (reference sequence). RNA transcripts were the template, and TCR beta CDR3 regions were amplified from them. The first-round RT-PCR employed HTBI primers together with the Qiagen OneStep RT-PCR kit. A multiplex PCR was then performed as the second round. TCRdb fed the multiplex PCR reads into MiXCR, producing one record per CDR3 protein. Counted here are roughly 50,000 distinct CDR3 sequences, more than 40% occurring once; the ten biggest clones make up around 4.5%. This chain joins TRBV15 and TRBJ2-7; TRBD2 matches at 9 bases. TRBJ2-1 matches the DNA end more closely, so the J call is doubtful. This TCR was sampled from an adult woman with Graves' ophthalmopathy. The sequenced sample was peripheral blood. The CDR3 spells CATSSLGTSSEQFF. The CDR3, as DNA: TGTGCCACCAGCAGCTTAGGGACTAGCAGTGAGCAGTTCTTC.